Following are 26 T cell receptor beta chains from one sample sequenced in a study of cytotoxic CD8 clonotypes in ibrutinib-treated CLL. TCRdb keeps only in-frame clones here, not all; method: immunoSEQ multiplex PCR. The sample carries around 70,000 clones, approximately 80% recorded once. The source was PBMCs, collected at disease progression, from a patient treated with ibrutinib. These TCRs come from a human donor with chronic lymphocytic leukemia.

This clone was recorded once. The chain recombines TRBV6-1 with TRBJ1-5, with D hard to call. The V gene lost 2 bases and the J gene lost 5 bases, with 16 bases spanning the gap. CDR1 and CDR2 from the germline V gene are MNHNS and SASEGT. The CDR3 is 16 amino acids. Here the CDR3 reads CASSENAGWGHQPQHF. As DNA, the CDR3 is TGTGCCAGCAGTGAAAACGCCGGATGGGGTCATCAGCCCCAGCATTTT.

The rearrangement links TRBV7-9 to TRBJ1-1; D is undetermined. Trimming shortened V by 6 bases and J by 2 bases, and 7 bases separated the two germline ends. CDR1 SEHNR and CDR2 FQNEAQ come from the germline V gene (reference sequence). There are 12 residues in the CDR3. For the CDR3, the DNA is TGTGCCAGCAGACCTTCAAACACTGAAGCTTTCTTT. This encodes CASRPSNTEAFF. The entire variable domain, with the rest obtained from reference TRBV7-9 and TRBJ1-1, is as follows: DTGVSQNPRHKITKRGQNVTFRCDPISEHNRLYWYRQTLGQGPEFLTYFQNEAQLEKSRLLSDRFSAERPKGSFSTLEIQRTEQGDSAMYLCASRPSNTEAFFGQGTRLTVV.

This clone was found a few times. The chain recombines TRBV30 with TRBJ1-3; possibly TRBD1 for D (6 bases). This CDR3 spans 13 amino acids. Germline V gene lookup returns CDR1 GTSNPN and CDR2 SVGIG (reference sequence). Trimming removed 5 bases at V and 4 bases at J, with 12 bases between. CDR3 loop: CAWDTGTGNTIYF. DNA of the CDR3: TGTGCCTGGGACACAGGGACCGGAAACACCATATATTTT.

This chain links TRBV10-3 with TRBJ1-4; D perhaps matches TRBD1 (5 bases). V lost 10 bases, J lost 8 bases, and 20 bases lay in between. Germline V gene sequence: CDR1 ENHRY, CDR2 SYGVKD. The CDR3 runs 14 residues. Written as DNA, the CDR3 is TGTGCCAGCCGGACACAACCGAATAGCGAAAAACTGTTTTTT. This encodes CASRTQPNSEKLFF.

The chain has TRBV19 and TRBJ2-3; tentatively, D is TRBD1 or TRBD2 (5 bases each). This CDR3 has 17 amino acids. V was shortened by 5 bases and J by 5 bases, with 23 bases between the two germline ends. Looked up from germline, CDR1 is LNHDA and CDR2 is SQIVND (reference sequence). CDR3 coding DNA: TGTGCCAGTAGTCTCGAGGGGCCGCTATACGCGGGAGATACGCAGTATTTT. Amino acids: CASSLEGPLYAGDTQYF.

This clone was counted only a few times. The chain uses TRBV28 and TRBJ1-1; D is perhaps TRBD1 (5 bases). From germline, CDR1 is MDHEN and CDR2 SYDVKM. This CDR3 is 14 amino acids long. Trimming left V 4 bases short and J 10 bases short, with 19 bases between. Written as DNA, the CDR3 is TGTGCCAGCAGTTCGGGGGGTTCAGGGCCAGTAGCTTTCTTT. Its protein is CASSSGGSGPVAFF. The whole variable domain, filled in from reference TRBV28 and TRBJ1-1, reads DVKVTQSSRYLVKRTGEKVFLECVQDMDHENMFWYRQDPGLGLRLIYFSYDVKMKEKGDIPEGYSVSREKKERFSLILESASTNQTSMYLCASSSGGSGPVAFFGQGTRLTVV.

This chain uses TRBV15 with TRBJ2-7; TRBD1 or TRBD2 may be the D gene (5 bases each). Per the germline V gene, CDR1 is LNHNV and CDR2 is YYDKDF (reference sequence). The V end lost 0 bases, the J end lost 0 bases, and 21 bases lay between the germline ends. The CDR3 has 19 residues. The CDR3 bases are TGTGCCACCAGCAGAGAACGGGACCCATACACCGTAGTCTCCTACGAGCAGTACTTC. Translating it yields CATSRERDPYTVVSYEQYF.

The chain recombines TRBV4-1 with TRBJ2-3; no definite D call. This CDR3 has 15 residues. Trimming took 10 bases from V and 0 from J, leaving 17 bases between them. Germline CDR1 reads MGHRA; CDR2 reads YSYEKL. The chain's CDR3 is CANGPSESSTDTQYF. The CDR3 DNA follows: TGCGCCAATGGACCGAGCGAATCTAGCACAGATACGCAGTATTTT.

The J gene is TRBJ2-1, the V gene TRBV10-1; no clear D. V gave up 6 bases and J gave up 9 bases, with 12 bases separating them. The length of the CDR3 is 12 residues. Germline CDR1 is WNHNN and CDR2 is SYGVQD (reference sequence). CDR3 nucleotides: TGCGCCAGCAGGGCCAACTACGGTGAGCAGTTCTTC. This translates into CASRANYGEQFF.

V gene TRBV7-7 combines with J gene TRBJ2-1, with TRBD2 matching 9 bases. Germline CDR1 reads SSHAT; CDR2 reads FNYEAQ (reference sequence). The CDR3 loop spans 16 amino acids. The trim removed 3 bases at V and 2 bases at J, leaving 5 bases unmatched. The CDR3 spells CASSFVAGVPYNEQFF. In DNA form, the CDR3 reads TGTGCCAGCAGCTTTGTAGCGGGAGTACCCTACAATGAGCAGTTCTTC. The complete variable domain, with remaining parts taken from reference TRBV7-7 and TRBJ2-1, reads GAGVSQSPRYKVTKRGQDVTLRCDPISSHATLYWYQQALGQGPEFLTYFNYEAQPDKSGLPSDRFSAERPEGSISTLTIQRTEQRDSAMYRCASSFVAGVPYNEQFFGPGTRLTVL.

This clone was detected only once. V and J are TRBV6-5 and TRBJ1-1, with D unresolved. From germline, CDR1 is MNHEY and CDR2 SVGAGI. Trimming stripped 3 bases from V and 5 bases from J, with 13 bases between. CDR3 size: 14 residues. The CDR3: CASSYNPFETEAFF. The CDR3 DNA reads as TGTGCCAGCAGTTATAACCCCTTCGAGACTGAAGCTTTCTTT.

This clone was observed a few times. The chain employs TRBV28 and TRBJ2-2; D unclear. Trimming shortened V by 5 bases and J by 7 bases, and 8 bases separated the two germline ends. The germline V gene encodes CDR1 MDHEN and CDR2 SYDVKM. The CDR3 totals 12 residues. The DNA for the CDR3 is TGTGCCAGCAGTCTTGGGCTCGGGGAGCTGTTTTTT. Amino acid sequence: CASSLGLGELFF.

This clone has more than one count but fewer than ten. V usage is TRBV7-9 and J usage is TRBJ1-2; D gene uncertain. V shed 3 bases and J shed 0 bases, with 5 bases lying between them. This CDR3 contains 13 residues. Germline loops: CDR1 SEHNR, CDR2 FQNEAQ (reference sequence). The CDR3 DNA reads TGTGCCAGCAGCTTTGGAGCTAACTATGGCTACACCTTC. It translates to CASSFGANYGYTF. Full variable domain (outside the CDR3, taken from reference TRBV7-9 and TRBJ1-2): DTGVSQNPRHKITKRGQNVTFRCDPISEHNRLYWYRQTLGQGPEFLTYFQNEAQLEKSRLLSDRFSAERPKGSFSTLEIQRTEQGDSAMYLCASSFGANYGYTFGSGTRLTVV.

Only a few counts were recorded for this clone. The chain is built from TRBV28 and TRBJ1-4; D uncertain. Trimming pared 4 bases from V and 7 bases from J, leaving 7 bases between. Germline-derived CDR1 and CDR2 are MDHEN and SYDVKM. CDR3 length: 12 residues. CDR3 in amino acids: CASSSIPEKLFF. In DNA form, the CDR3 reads TGTGCCAGCAGTTCCATCCCTGAAAAACTGTTTTTT.

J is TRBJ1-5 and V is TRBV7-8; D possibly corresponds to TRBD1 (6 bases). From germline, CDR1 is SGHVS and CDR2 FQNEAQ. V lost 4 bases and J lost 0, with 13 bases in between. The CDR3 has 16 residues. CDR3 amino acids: CASSSQRGFSNQPQHF. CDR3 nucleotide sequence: TGTGCCAGCAGCTCCCAAAGGGGGTTTAGCAATCAGCCCCAGCATTTT.

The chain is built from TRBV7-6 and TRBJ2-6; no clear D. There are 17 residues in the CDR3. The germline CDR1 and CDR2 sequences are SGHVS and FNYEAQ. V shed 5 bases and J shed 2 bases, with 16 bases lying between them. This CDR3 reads CASSRRGSSAGANVLTF. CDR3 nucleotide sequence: TGTGCCAGCAGCCGTCGCGGCTCCAGCGCTGGGGCCAACGTCCTGACTTTC.

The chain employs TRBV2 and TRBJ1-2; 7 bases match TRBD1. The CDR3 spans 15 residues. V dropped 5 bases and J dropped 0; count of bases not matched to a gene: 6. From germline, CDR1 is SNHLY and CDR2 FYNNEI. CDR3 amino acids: CASSSDRRTNYGYTF. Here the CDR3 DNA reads TGTGCCAGCAGTTCGGACAGGAGAACTAACTATGGCTACACCTTC.

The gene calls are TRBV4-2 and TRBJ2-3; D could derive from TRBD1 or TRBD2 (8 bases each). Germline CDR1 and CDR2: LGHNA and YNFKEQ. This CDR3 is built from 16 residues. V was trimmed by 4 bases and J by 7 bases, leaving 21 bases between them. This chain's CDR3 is CASSPQGAGGLYTQYF. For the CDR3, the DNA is TGTGCCAGCAGCCCTCAGGGGGCGGGGGGTCTGTATACGCAGTATTTT.

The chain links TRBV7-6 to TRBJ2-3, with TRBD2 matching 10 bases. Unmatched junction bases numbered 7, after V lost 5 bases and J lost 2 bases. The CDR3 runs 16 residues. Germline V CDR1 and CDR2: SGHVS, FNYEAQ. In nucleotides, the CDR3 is TGTGCCAGCAGCACCATAGCGGGAGGAAACACAGATACGCAGTATTTT. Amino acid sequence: CASSTIAGGNTDTQYF.

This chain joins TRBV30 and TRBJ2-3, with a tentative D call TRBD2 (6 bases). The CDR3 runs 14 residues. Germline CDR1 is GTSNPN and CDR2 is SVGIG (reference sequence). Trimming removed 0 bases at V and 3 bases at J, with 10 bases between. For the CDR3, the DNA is TGTGCCTGGAGTGTGTCCGGAGGGACAGATACGCAGTATTTT. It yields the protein CAWSVSGGTDTQYF.

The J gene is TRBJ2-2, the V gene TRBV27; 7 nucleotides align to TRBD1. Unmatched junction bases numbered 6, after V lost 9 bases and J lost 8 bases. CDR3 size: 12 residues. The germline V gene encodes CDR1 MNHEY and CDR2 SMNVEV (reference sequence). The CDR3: CARRTGLGELFF. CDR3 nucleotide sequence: TGTGCCAGACGGACAGGCCTGGGGGAGCTGTTTTTT.

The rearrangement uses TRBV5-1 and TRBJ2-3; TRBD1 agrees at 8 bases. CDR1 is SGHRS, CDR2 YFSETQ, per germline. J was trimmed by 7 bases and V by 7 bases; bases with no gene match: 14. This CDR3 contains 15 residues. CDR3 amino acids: CASASGTGHIHTQYF. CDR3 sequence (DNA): TGCGCCAGCGCGTCCGGGACAGGACACATCCATACGCAGTATTTT.

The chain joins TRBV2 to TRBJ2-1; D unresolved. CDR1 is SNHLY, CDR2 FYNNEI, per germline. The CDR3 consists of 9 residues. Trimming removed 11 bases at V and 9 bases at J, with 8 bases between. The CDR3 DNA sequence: TGTGCCTACGGTCGTGAGCAGTTCTTC. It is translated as CAYGREQFF.

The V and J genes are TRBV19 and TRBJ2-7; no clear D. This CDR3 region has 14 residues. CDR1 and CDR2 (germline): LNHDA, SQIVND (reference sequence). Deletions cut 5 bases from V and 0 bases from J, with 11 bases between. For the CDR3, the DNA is TGTGCCAGTAGTGCTGGACGGAGCTCCTACGAGCAGTACTTC. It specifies CASSAGRSSYEQYF.

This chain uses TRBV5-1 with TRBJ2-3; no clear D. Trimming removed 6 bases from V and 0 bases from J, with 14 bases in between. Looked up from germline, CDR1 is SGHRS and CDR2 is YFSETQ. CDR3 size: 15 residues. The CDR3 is CASTLRATSTDTQYF. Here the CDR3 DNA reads TGCGCCAGCACCCTACGGGCCACTAGCACAGATACGCAGTATTTT.

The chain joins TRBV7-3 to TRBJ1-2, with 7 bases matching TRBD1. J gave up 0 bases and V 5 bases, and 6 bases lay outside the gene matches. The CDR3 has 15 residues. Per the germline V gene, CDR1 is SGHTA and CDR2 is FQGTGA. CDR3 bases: TGTGCCAGCAGCCTGGAGGGACAGTCTAACTATGGCTACACCTTC. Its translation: CASSLEGQSNYGYTF.